Each of the 29 T cell receptor beta chains below was sequenced from the same sample in a study of shared clonotypes between healthy human individuals. The repertoire was sequenced with immunoSEQ multiplex PCR; TCRdb's copy has only in-frame clones and lacks some. The sample yields 800,000 to 1,200,000 clones, approximately 78% seen once. Sequenced input: memory CD4+ T cells from PBMCs. The sample's subset: CD45RA-negative fraction. The receptors here all came from a man younger than 30 in good health. Some clones in this sample may be carry-over from other donors' samples.

This chain uses TRBV5-4 with TRBJ2-7; possible D gene TRBD1, 6 bases. The CDR3 spans 15 residues. Germline CDR1 is SGHNT and CDR2 is YYREEE (reference sequence). V was trimmed by 2 bases and J by 0 bases, leaving 12 bases between them. The CDR3 is CASSFAGDPSYEQYF. CDR3 in DNA: TGTGCCAGCAGCTTCGCAGGGGACCCCTCCTACGAGCAGTACTTC.

The rearrangement uses TRBV5-1 and TRBJ2-3; a possible D gene is TRBD2 (6 bases). Deletions cut 0 bases from V and 4 bases from J, with 12 bases between. This CDR3 has 15 residues. Looked up from germline, CDR1 is SGHRS and CDR2 is YFSETQ. In DNA, the CDR3 is TGCGCCAGCAGCTTGGGTGGGAGGAATGCAGATACGCAGTATTTT. Encoded protein: CASSLGGRNADTQYF.

The chain recombines TRBV7-3 with TRBJ2-1, with 10 nucleotides matching TRBD2. J lost 9 bases, V lost 6 bases, and 5 bases had no gene match. Looked up from germline, CDR1 is SGHTA and CDR2 is FQGTGA. The CDR3 has 13 amino acids. CDR3: CASRQSSGSEQFF. The CDR3 DNA reads TGTGCCAGCAGACAGTCTAGCGGGAGTGAGCAGTTCTTC.

This clone showed up many times. The same CDR3 is also encoded by other DNA sequences in this sample. This chain connects TRBV19 to TRBJ1-4; TRBD1 is a possible D gene (6 bases). V lost 3 bases, J lost 8 bases, and 13 bases lay in between. The germline CDR1 and CDR2 sequences are LNHDA and SQIVND (reference sequence). CDR3 length: 14 amino acids. The CDR3 reads CASSIGGIREKLFF. DNA of the CDR3: TGTGCCAGTAGTATCGGGGGCATAAGAGAAAAACTGTTTTTT.

The chain uses TRBV27 and TRBJ2-7; 10 nucleotides line up with TRBD1. J gave up 1 base and V 6 bases, and 3 bases lay outside the gene matches. The CDR3 is 14 amino acids. Germline V gene lookup returns CDR1 MNHEY and CDR2 SMNVEV (reference sequence). This chain's CDR3 is CASRGTGVSYEQYF. The CDR3 nucleotides are TGTGCCAGCAGGGGGACAGGGGTGTCCTACGAGCAGTACTTC.

The chain combines TRBV28 with TRBJ1-5; 9 bases agree with TRBD1. The CDR3 contains 16 residues. The germline V gene encodes CDR1 MDHEN and CDR2 SYDVKM. Trimming at V came to 5 bases and at J to 4 bases, leaving 9 bases not matched to a gene. This CDR3 is CASSRDRVWRNQPQHF. CDR3 coding DNA: TGTGCCAGCAGTCGGGACAGGGTATGGAGAAATCAGCCCCAGCATTTT.

About this clone: The sample carries other DNA sequences with the same CDR3. J is TRBJ2-1 and V is TRBV5-4; 10 bases are shared with TRBD2. The CDR3 has 14 amino acids. Trimming at V came to 5 bases and at J to 3 bases, leaving 2 bases not matched to a gene. Germline V gene sequence: CDR1 SGHNT, CDR2 YYREEE (reference sequence). The CDR3: CASRRTSGYNEQFF. In DNA, the CDR3 is TGTGCCAGCAGAAGGACTAGCGGCTACAATGAGCAGTTCTTC.

The chain uses TRBV28 and TRBJ1-2; D not certain. CDR1 MDHEN and CDR2 SYDVKM come from the germline V gene. Trimming took 6 bases from V and 8 from J, leaving 13 bases between them. There are 12 residues in the CDR3. CDR3 protein: CASSQKARGYTF. As DNA, the CDR3 is TGTGCCAGCAGCCAAAAAGCGAGGGGCTACACCTTC.

The chain has TRBV2 and TRBJ2-1, with 9 bases fitting TRBD1. The CDR3 sequence is 15 residues long. V was pared by 6 bases and J by 8 bases, with 11 bases of the junction left unmatched. Germline-derived CDR1 and CDR2 are SNHLY and FYNNEI. CDR3 amino acids: CASSRDGTGFDEQFF. DNA of the CDR3: TGTGCCAGCAGCCGCGATGGGACAGGGTTCGATGAGCAGTTCTTC. Using reference TRBV2 and TRBJ2-1 for the parts outside the CDR3, the full variable domain is EPEVTQTPSHQVTQMGQEVILRCVPISNHLYFYWYRQILGQKVEFLVSFYNNEISEKSEIFDDQFSVERPDGSNFTLKIRSTKLEDSAMYFCASSRDGTGFDEQFFGPGTRLTVL.

V gene TRBV7-2 combines with J gene TRBJ2-7; TRBD1 matches at 9 bases. The ends lost 5 bases at V and 7 bases at J; junction bases unmatched: 6. Germline V CDR1 and CDR2: SGHTA, FQGNSA. CDR3 length: 13 amino acids. CDR3 amino acids: CASSKDRGGEQYF. The CDR3 nucleotides read TGTGCCAGCAGCAAGGACAGGGGCGGAGAGCAGTACTTC.

This chain joins TRBV28 and TRBJ1-1, with 7 positions matching TRBD1. Trimming took 7 bases from V and 5 from J; bases not matched to a gene: 16. CDR1 is MDHEN and CDR2 is SYDVKM in the germline V gene. The CDR3 consists of 16 residues. CDR3 DNA: TGTGCCAGCACCACTCATGGTCGGACAGGAAGGACTGAAGCTTTCTTT. Protein product: CASTTHGRTGRTEAFF.

This clone was counted a single time. The chain recombines TRBV29-1 with TRBJ2-1; D possibly matches TRBD1 or TRBD2 (5 bases each). Germline V gives CDR1 SQVTM, CDR2 ANQGSEA. Trimming took off 4 bases at V and 4 bases at J, with 14 bases between the two ends. CDR3 size: 14 residues. This CDR3 is CSVALGGAYNEQFF. CDR3 in DNA: TGCAGCGTTGCCCTTGGGGGTGCTTACAATGAGCAGTTCTTC.

The V gene is TRBV19, the J gene TRBJ2-1; D remains ambiguous. The CDR3 runs 12 residues. The V and J ends lost 6 bases and 4 bases respectively, with 7 bases between them. Germline loops: CDR1 LNHDA, CDR2 SQIVND (reference sequence). The CDR3 here is CASRTQYNEQFF. The CDR3, as DNA: TGTGCCAGTAGAACCCAATACAATGAGCAGTTCTTC. The variable domain in full, with the rest retrieved from reference TRBV19 and TRBJ2-1, is DGGITQSPKYLFRKEGQNVTLSCEQNLNHDAMYWYRQDPGQGLRLIYYSQIVNDFQKGDIAEGYSVSREKKESFPLTVTSAQKNPTAFYLCASRTQYNEQFFGPGTRLTVL.

The chain employs TRBV4-1 and TRBJ2-7; TRBD2 agrees at 8 bases. In germline, CDR1 is MGHRA, CDR2 YSYEKL. The CDR3 contains 14 residues. V was pared by 0 bases and J by 7 bases, with 5 bases of the junction left unmatched. The CDR3 nucleotides read TGCGCCAGCAGCCAAGATCGGGGGGGGCGTGAGCAGTACTTC. Translated: CASSQDRGGREQYF.

Notes on this clone: Other DNA sequences in the sample encode the same CDR3. The chain is built from TRBV18 and TRBJ1-1; no definite D call. Germline loops: CDR1 KGHSH, CDR2 LQKENI. This CDR3 has 13 residues. The ends were cut back, 3 bases at V and 0 bases at J, with 5 bases in the middle. CDR3 nucleotides: TGTGCCAGCTCACCCGGGCTGAACACTGAAGCTTTCTTT. Translating it yields CASSPGLNTEAFF.

The V gene is TRBV29-1, the J gene TRBJ2-1; 7 bases align to TRBD1. The ends lost 7 bases at V and 4 bases at J; junction bases unmatched: 10. The CDR3 is made up of 14 amino acids. CDR1 is SQVTM, CDR2 ANQGSEA, per germline. The CDR3 sequence: CSASRDRGYNEQFF. The CDR3 nucleotides read TGCAGCGCTAGCCGGGACAGAGGTTACAATGAGCAGTTCTTC.

CDR3 DNA: TGTGCCAGCAGTTCTTTGACAGGGATGAACACTGAAGCTTTCTTT. Its translation: CASSSLTGMNTEAFF. V gene TRBV28 combines with J gene TRBJ1-1; TRBD1 agrees at 7 bases. CDR3 length: 15 residues. Germline loops: CDR1 MDHEN, CDR2 SYDVKM. Trimming removed 4 bases from V and 0 bases from J; junction bases left unmatched: 5.

J is TRBJ1-5 and V is TRBV19, with a tentative D call TRBD1 (5 bases). CDR1 is LNHDA and CDR2 is SQIVND in the germline V gene (reference sequence). The CDR3 contains 21 residues. V lost 5 bases and J 4 bases, leaving 33 bases between the germline ends. The CDR3 is CASSYVLGQAGRYGGNQPQHF. CDR3 nucleotides: TGTGCCAGTAGTTACGTTCTGGGGCAGGCTGGAAGATACGGAGGGAATCAGCCCCAGCATTTT.

The chain joins TRBV18 to TRBJ1-3; a weak D match, TRBD1 (5 bases). Germline V gives CDR1 KGHSH, CDR2 LQKENI. The CDR3 has 16 residues. Trimming left V 6 bases short and J 1 base short, with 16 bases between. CDR3 sequence: CASSRSQGPSGNTIYF. The DNA of the CDR3 is TGTGCCAGCTCCCGGTCCCAGGGTCCTTCTGGAAACACCATATATTTT.

The rearrangement links TRBV7-2 to TRBJ2-2, with a possible D match to TRBD2 (6 bases). The CDR3 runs to 15 residues. Germline CDR1 and CDR2: SGHTA and FQGNSA. V lost 0 bases to trimming and J lost 7 bases, with 12 bases between them. The CDR3 nucleotides read TGTGCCAGCAGCTTAGCCTGGGGGGAGATCGGGGAGCTGTTTTTT. It is translated as CASSLAWGEIGELFF.

The chain recombines TRBV19 with TRBJ2-5; D not certain. Trimming took off 4 bases at V and 4 bases at J, with 10 bases between the two ends. Germline V CDR1 and CDR2: LNHDA, SQIVND (reference sequence). The CDR3 sequence is 13 residues long. In nucleotides, the CDR3 is TGTGCCAGTAGTAATGGCTGGGGAGAGACCCAGTACTTC. It specifies CASSNGWGETQYF. Full variable domain (missing parts from reference TRBV19 and TRBJ2-5): DGGITQSPKYLFRKEGQNVTLSCEQNLNHDAMYWYRQDPGQGLRLIYYSQIVNDFQKGDIAEGYSVSREKKESFPLTVTSAQKNPTAFYLCASSNGWGETQYFGPGTRLLVL.

This clone was seen a handful of times. This chain joins TRBV7-5 and TRBJ1-4; the DNA was not used to check the table's D call, TRBD1. TRBV7-5 is marked as a pseudogene. The CDR3 sequence is 15 residues long. Here the CDR3 DNA reads TGTGCCAGAAGCTTAGATGTACACAGTAATGAAAAACTGTTTTTT. Encoded protein: CARSLDVHSNEKLFF.

The chain couples TRBV7-3 to TRBJ2-3, with 11 bases identical to TRBD2. This CDR3 spans 16 amino acids. V dropped 5 bases and J dropped 2; count of bases not matched to a gene: 6. Germline loops: CDR1 SGHTA, CDR2 FQGTGA. The CDR3 reads CASSLGTSGHTDTQYF. The CDR3 DNA reads as TGTGCCAGCAGCCTCGGGACTAGCGGACACACAGATACGCAGTATTTT.

This clone has a handful of counts. This chain uses TRBV11-3 with TRBJ2-2; unclear D gene. V shed 2 bases and J shed 8 bases, with 12 bases lying between them. The CDR3 spans 14 residues. CDR1 is SGHNT, CDR2 YENEEA, per germline. The CDR3 spells CASSLTGFGGELFF. In DNA form, the CDR3 reads TGTGCCAGCAGCTTAACTGGGTTTGGGGGGGAGCTGTTTTTT.

J is TRBJ1-2 and V is TRBV5-8; D perhaps matches TRBD1 (5 bases). The CDR3 is 15 amino acids. Germline CDR1 and CDR2: SGHTS and YDEGEE. Trimming removed 4 bases at V and 0 bases at J, with 13 bases between. For the CDR3, the DNA is TGTGCCAGCAGCCCACAGGTTTCGCCTAACTATGGCTACACCTTC. This encodes CASSPQVSPNYGYTF. The whole variable domain, remainder taken from reference TRBV5-8 and TRBJ1-2, is EAGVTQSPTHLIKTRGQQATLRCSPISGHTSVYWYQQALGLGLQFLLWYDEGEERNRGNFPPRFSGRQFPNYSSELNVNALELEDSALYLCASSPQVSPNYGYTFGSGTRLTVV.

This rearrangement joins TRBV5-1 to TRBJ2-2, with D perhaps TRBD1 (6 bases). This CDR3 spans 15 amino acids. From germline, CDR1 is SGHRS and CDR2 YFSETQ. Trimming left V 5 bases short and J 4 bases short, with 15 bases between. CDR3 bases: TGCGCCAGCAGTTACCCCGGGACAACCACCGGGGAGCTGTTTTTT. Translation: CASSYPGTTTGELFF.

This clone was observed a single time. The V call is TRBV15, the J call TRBJ2-2; unclear D gene. Germline assignment: CDR1 LNHNV and CDR2 YYDKDF (reference sequence). The CDR3 spans 15 residues. Deletions cut 5 bases from V and 0 bases from J, with 10 bases between. CDR3 sequence reads: CATSGRIANTGELFF. CDR3 nucleotide sequence: TGTGCCACCAGCGGTCGGATCGCGAACACCGGGGAGCTGTTTTTT.

This clone was seen a few times. The chain employs TRBV27 and TRBJ2-7; D is perhaps TRBD2 (6 bases). CDR3 length: 15 amino acids. Germline lookup yields CDR1 MNHEY and CDR2 SMNVEV (reference sequence). V dropped 3 bases and J dropped 2 bases, with 14 bases sitting between them. The CDR3 region is CASSLVGGPTYEQYF. The CDR3 bases are TGTGCCAGCAGTTTGGTCGGGGGACCAACCTACGAGCAGTACTTC.

The rearrangement joins TRBV5-1 to TRBJ2-1; D is ambiguous. Per the germline V gene, CDR1 is SGHRS and CDR2 is YFSETQ. This CDR3 region has 16 residues. Trimming pared 2 bases from V and 0 bases from J, leaving 12 bases between. The CDR3 sequence: CASSFRRSSSYNEQFF. The CDR3 nucleotides read TGCGCCAGCAGCTTTCGACGGTCGAGCTCCTACAATGAGCAGTTCTTC.